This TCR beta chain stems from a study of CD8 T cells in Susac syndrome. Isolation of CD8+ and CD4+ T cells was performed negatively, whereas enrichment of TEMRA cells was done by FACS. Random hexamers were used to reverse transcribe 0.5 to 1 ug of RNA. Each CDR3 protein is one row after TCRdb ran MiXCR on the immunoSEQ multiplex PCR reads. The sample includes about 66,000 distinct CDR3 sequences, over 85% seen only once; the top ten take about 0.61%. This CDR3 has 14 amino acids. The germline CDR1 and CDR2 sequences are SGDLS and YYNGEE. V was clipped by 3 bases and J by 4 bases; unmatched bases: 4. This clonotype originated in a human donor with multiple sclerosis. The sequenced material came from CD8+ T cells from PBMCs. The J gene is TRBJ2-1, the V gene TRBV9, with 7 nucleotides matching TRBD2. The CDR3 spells CASSAMGGYNEQFF. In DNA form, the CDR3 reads TGTGCCAGCAGCGCCATGGGGGGGTACAATGAGCAGTTCTTC.